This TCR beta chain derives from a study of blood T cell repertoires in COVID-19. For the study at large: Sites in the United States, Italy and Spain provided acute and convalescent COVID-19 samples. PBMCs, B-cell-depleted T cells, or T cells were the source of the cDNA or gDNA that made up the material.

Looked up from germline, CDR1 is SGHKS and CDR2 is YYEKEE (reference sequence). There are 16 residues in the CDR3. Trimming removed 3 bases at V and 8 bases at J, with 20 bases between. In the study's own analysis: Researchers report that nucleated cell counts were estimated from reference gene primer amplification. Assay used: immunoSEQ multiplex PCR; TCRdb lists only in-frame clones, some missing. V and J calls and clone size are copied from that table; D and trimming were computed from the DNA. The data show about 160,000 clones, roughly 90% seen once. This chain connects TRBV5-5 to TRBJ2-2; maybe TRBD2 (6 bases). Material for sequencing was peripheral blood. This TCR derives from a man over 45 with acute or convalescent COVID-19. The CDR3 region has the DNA TGTGCCAGCAGCTACACCCCCGGGGCCGGAGGGGGGGAGCTGTTTTTT. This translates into CASSYTPGAGGGELFF.